This is a list of T cell receptor beta chains from one sample in a study of blood T cell repertoires in COVID-19. The method was immunoSEQ multiplex PCR; TCRdb's version includes in-frame clones alone and lacks a portion of them. The sample contains a few hundred thousand clones, more than 75% of which appear only once. Sample: PBMCs or T cells enriched from blood (not recorded which). The receptors were gathered from a woman aged 30 to 39 who had recovered from COVID-19. Each CDR3 is given with its conserved first and last residue. A D gene is named only where the DNA matches it firmly. The size field is filled for only some rows; it gives once, few, many or a size class.

v_gene,abundance,d_gene,j_gene,CDR3aa,CDR3nt
TRBV19,-,-,TRBJ2-4,CASSIMGSSLAKNIQYF,TGTGCCAGTAGTATAATGGGGAGCAGTCTAGCCAAAAACATTCAGTACTTC
TRBV7-9,-,-,TRBJ1-1,CASTFREGHTEAFF,TGTGCCAGCACCTTCCGGGAGGGACACACTGAAGCTTTCTTT
TRBV7-9,once,TRBD1,TRBJ1-4,CASSPRAGQGEINEKLFF,TGTGCCAGCAGCCCAAGAGCGGGACAGGGGGAAATTAATGAAAAACTGTTTTTT
TRBV12-3/TRBV12-4,-,-,TRBJ2-7,CASRVDSYEQYF,TGTGCCAGCAGAGTAGACTCCTACGAGCAGTACTTC
TRBV7-6,-,TRBD2,TRBJ2-3,CASSLAATSYTDTQYF,TGTGCCAGCAGCTTAGCTGCGACTAGCTACACAGATACGCAGTATTTT
TRBV28,-,-,TRBJ1-1,CASSFTGARAFF,TGTGCCAGCAGTTTTACGGGTGCCCGGGCTTTCTTT
TRBV27,-,-,TRBJ1-1,CASSLVGARIEAFF,TGTGCCAGCAGTTTGGTGGGGGCGAGGATTGAAGCTTTCTTT
TRBV20-1,-,TRBD1,TRBJ2-7,CSAVDRGEQYF,TGCAGTGCCGTCGACAGGGGGGAGCAGTACTTC
TRBV2,-,-,TRBJ2-3,CASSGTTSTDTQYF,TGTGCCAGCAGTGGGACAACTAGCACAGATACGCAGTATTTT
TRBV5-1,-,-,TRBJ1-6,CASSLATGLNSPLHF,TGCGCCAGCAGCTTGGCCACAGGGTTGAATTCACCCCTCCACTTT
TRBV6-5,-,-,TRBJ2-7,CASRSTRQIHYEQYF,TGTGCCAGCAGGTCTACCCGACAGATTCACTACGAGCAGTACTTC
TRBV10-3,once,TRBD1,TRBJ2-1,CAIRGTEGNEQFF,TGTGCCATCAGGGGGACAGAGGGCAATGAGCAGTTCTTC
TRBV2,-,TRBD2,TRBJ2-7,CASKGLADEQYF,TGTGCCAGCAAAGGACTAGCTGACGAGCAGTACTTC
TRBV2,-,-,TRBJ1-5,CASSEGAIHQPQHF,TGTGCCAGCAGTGAAGGGGCCATTCATCAGCCCCAGCATTTT
TRBV28,-,-,TRBJ1-3,CASSLGRGNTIYF,TGTGCCAGCAGTTTGGGCAGAGGAAACACCATATATTTT
TRBV30,-,-,TRBJ1-6,CAWSATGRAESPLHF,TGTGCCTGGAGTGCGACTGGCAGGGCGGAATCACCCCTCCACTTT
TRBV19,-,-,TRBJ2-5,CASSILGGQETQYF,TGTGCCAGTAGTATCCTAGGGGGCCAAGAGACCCAGTACTTC
TRBV19,-,-,TRBJ2-1,CASSLGGRGNEQFF,TGTGCCAGTAGTCTCGGGGGGCGAGGGAATGAGCAGTTCTTC
TRBV30,once,TRBD2,TRBJ2-3,CAWSLGGGASDTQYF,TGTGCCTGGAGTCTCGGCGGGGGGGCCTCAGATACGCAGTATTTT
TRBV19,-,-,TRBJ1-5,CATRDTKSNQPQHF,TGTGCCACCCGGGACACTAAGAGCAATCAGCCCCAGCATTTT
TRBV24-1,few,TRBD2,TRBJ2-1,CATSDAGVYNEQFF,TGTGCCACCAGTGATGCGGGGGTTTACAATGAGCAGTTCTTC
TRBV6-5,once,TRBD1,TRBJ2-7,CASRAGGLGADEQYF,TGTGCCAGCAGGGCAGGGGGCTTGGGTGCGGACGAGCAGTACTTC
TRBV21-1,few,-,TRBJ1-6,CASSCRWEFYNSPLHF,TGTGCCAGCAGCTGCCGATGGGAGTTCTATAATTCACCCCTCCACTTT
TRBV20-1,once,TRBD1,TRBJ2-1,CSASPWTGYNEQFF,TGCAGTGCTAGTCCCTGGACAGGGTACAATGAGCAGTTCTTC
TRBV3-1/TRBV3-2,-,-,TRBJ1-1,CASSQRHRELTFF,TGTGCCAGCAGCCAAAGACACAGGGAGTTGACTTTCTTT
TRBV19,-,TRBD1,TRBJ2-1,CASSMQGAWDEQFF,TGTGCCAGTAGTATGCAGGGGGCCTGGGATGAGCAGTTCTTC
TRBV5-1,-,-,TRBJ1-2,CASSLDDDVVRGAAYGYTF,TGCGCCAGCAGCTTGGACGACGATGTCGTGCGGGGGGCGGCCTATGGCTACACCTTC
TRBV10-3,once,TRBD1,TRBJ1-1,CAISWDRGETEAFF,TGTGCCATCAGCTGGGACAGGGGGGAGACTGAAGCTTTCTTT
TRBV10-3,-,-,TRBJ1-5,CAISESGGFNQPQHF,TGTGCCATCAGTGAGTCCGGGGGGTTCAATCAGCCCCAGCATTTT
TRBV5-4,-,-,TRBJ2-1,CASSSPPGYEQFF,TGTGCCAGCAGCTCTCCGCCAGGGTATGAGCAGTTCTTC
TRBV28,-,TRBD2,TRBJ2-3,CASRMGGGTDTQYF,TGTGCCAGCAGGATGGGGGGGGGCACAGATACGCAGTATTTT
TRBV28,-,TRBD1,TRBJ1-5,CASSLPPGAGGNQPQHF,TGTGCCAGCAGTTTACCCCCTGGGGCAGGGGGCAACCAGCCCCAGCATTTT
TRBV6-5,-,TRBD1,TRBJ2-1,CASSYGQGSSNEQFF,TGTGCCAGCAGTTACGGACAGGGATCTTCAAATGAGCAGTTCTTC
TRBV3-1/TRBV3-2,once,-,TRBJ1-5,CASSQGPEGNQPQHF,TGTGCCAGCAGCCAAGGGCCCGAGGGCAATCAGCCCCAGCATTTT
TRBV6-1,-,TRBD1,TRBJ1-5,CASSEGDRSNQPQHF,TGTGCCAGCAGTGAGGGGGACAGGAGCAATCAGCCCCAGCATTTT
TRBV3-1/TRBV3-2,once,TRBD2,TRBJ2-7,CASSQGRTSGGIRSSYEQYF,TGTGCCAGCAGCCAAGGACGGACTAGCGGGGGGATCAGGAGCTCCTACGAGCAGTACTTC
TRBV4-3,-,-,TRBJ1-1,CASSQATWSIGEAFF,TGCGCCAGCAGCCAGGCAACCTGGAGTATTGGTGAAGCTTTCTTT
TRBV7-6,-,-,TRBJ2-7,CASSLGANYEQYF,TGTGCCAGCAGCTTAGGGGCAAACTACGAGCAGTACTTC
TRBV3-1/TRBV3-2,-,-,TRBJ2-7,CASSQDRAWRNEQYF,TGTGCCAGCAGCCAGGACAGAGCTTGGAGAAACGAGCAGTACTTC
TRBV3-1/TRBV3-2,-,-,TRBJ1-6,CASSGREGGSPLHF,TGTGCCAGCAGCGGTAGGGAAGGGGGTTCACCCCTCCACTTT
TRBV2,-,-,TRBJ1-5,CASTVRGGNQPQHF,TGTGCCAGCACTGTACGGGGTGGCAATCAGCCCCAGCATTTT
TRBV2,-,TRBD2,TRBJ2-2,CASSGTSSGTGELFF,TGTGCCAGCAGCGGGACTAGCTCGGGCACCGGGGAGCTGTTTTTT
TRBV11-2,-,-,TRBJ2-7,CASSHSYEQYF,TGTGCCAGCAGCCACTCCTACGAGCAGTACTTC
TRBV3-1/TRBV3-2,-,TRBD1,TRBJ2-7,CASSQRPGQGFFSEQYF,TGTGCCAGCAGCCAGAGACCGGGACAGGGATTTTTTTCCGAGCAGTACTTC
TRBV4-1,-,-,TRBJ1-2,CASSQILGGYGYTF,TGCGCCAGCAGCCAAATCCTCGGGGGCTATGGCTACACCTTC
TRBV5-6,-,TRBD1,TRBJ1-2,CASSPGTDLLDGYTF,TGTGCCAGCAGCCCCGGGACAGACCTTTTGGATGGCTACACCTTC
TRBV7-6,-,-,TRBJ2-2,CASSLVSREGELFF,TGTGCCAGCAGCTTAGTTTCCCGGGAGGGGGAGCTGTTTTTT
TRBV5-1,-,TRBD1,TRBJ1-5,CASAPGQGVNQPQHF,TGCGCCAGCGCCCCGGGACAGGGTGTCAATCAGCCCCAGCATTTT
TRBV7-9,-,-,TRBJ1-4,CASSQGLNNEKLFF,TGTGCCAGCAGCCAGGGCCTCAATAATGAAAAACTGTTTTTT
TRBV12-3/TRBV12-4,-,TRBD1,TRBJ1-4,CASGDGTGRKLFF,TGTGCCAGCGGAGACGGGACAGGGAGAAAACTGTTTTTT
TRBV2,-,-,TRBJ2-3,CASSGSGRSDTQYF,TGTGCCAGCAGTGGGTCAGGGAGGTCAGATACGCAGTATTTT
TRBV7-9,-,TRBD1,TRBJ2-3,CASSLRQGASDTQYF,TGTGCCAGCAGCTTACGACAGGGGGCATCAGATACGCAGTATTTT
TRBV19,-,TRBD2,TRBJ2-3,CASSTHLAGVTDTQYF,TGTGCCAGTAGTACCCACTTAGCGGGGGTCACAGATACGCAGTATTTT
TRBV6-9,once,TRBD1,TRBJ1-5,CASSYPIPDRGDEGNQPQHF,TGTGCCAGCAGTTATCCGATCCCGGACAGGGGGGATGAGGGCAATCAGCCCCAGCATTTT
TRBV18,-,-,TRBJ1-2,CASSPQFGEYYGYTF,TGTGCCAGCTCACCCCAGTTTGGAGAGTACTATGGCTACACCTTC
TRBV5-1,-,-,TRBJ2-5,CASSIGTTQETQYF,TGCGCCAGCAGCATTGGGACAACTCAAGAGACCCAGTACTTC